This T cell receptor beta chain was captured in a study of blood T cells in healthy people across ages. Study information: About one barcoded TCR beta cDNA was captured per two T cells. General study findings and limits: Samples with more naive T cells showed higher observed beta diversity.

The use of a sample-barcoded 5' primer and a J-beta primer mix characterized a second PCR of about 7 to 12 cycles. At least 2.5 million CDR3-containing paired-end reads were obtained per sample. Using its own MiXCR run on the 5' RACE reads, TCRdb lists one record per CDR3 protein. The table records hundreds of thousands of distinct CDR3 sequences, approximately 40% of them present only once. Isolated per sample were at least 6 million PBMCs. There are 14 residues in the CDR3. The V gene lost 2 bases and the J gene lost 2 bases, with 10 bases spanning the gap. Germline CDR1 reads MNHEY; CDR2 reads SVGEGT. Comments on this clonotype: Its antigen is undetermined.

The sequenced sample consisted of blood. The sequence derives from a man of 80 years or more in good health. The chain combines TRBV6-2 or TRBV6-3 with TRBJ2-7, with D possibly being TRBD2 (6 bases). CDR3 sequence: CASSYVAAPYEQYF. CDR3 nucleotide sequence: TGTGCCAGCAGTTACGTAGCGGCCCCCTACGAGCAGTACTTC.